This is a list of T cell receptor beta chains from one sample in a study of Graves' ophthalmopathy and Graves' hyperthyroidism. TCRdb ran MiXCR on the multiplex PCR reads and lists one entry per CDR3 protein. The repertoire holds a few hundred thousand distinct CDR3 sequences, with about two fifths as singletons. The sample consisted of peripheral blood or thyroid tissue (not recorded which). Receptor source: an adult man with Graves' hyperthyroidism. Both conserved end residues are part of each CDR3. The D gene is left open where the match is weak. Size tells how often a clone was seen (once, few, many) or the class of an expanded clone, and some rows leave it out.

>many|-|TRBV6-5|TRBJ1-5
TGTGCCAGCAGTGAACGGAGAATTAGCAATCAGCCCCAGCATTTT
CASSERRISNQPQHF
>many|-|TRBV7-9|TRBJ2-7
TGTGCCAGCAGCTTAGGGGGAGGCTCCTACGAGCAGTACTTC
CASSLGGGSYEQYF
>many|-|TRBV11-2|TRBJ2-7
TGTGCCAGCAGCTTAGATAACAGTTACTACGAGCAGTACTTC
CASSLDNSYYEQYF
>-|-|TRBV7-8|TRBJ2-7
TGTGCCAGCAGCCCTAGGGACTCGGCGGGACTGAAGCAGTACTTC
CASSPRDSAGLKQYF
>-|-|TRBV2|TRBJ1-5
TGTGCCAGCAGTTTATGGGGGGCGATTCGGCCCCAGCATTTT
CASSLWGAIRPQHF
>-|-|TRBV29-1|TRBJ1-2
TGCAGCGTAGTTTCAGGGTCATACACCTTC
CSVVSGSYTF
>many|TRBD1|TRBV7-8|TRBJ2-2
TGTGCCAGCAGCTTCTCAATCTCCGGGACAGGGAACACCGGGGAGCTGTTTTTT
CASSFSISGTGNTGELFF
>many|-|TRBV7-2|TRBJ1-1
TGTGCCAGCAGCTTAATGTCCCGTTCCCCTGAAGCTTTCTTT
CASSLMSRSPEAFF
>-|-|TRBV4-1|TRBJ2-5
TGCGCCAGCAGCCAAGTTACCATACTAGAGTTGGCCCAAGAGACCCAGTACTTC
CASSQVTILELAQETQYF
>-|-|TRBV2|TRBJ2-2
TGTGCCAGCAGTGTGGTATGGGGCGCGAACACCGGGGAGCTGTTTTTT
CASSVVWGANTGELFF
>-|TRBD1|TRBV25-1|TRBJ1-2
TGTGCCAGCAGTGAAGGGACAGGGAGTCTTGGCTACACCTTC
CASSEGTGSLGYTF
>-|-|TRBV19|TRBJ1-4
TGTGCCAGTAGTATCATCCCCGGACGGTTCGCAACTAATGAAAAACTGTTTTTT
CASSIIPGRFATNEKLFF
>-|TRBD2|TRBV6-5|TRBJ2-2
TGTGCCAGCACCTCCGGGACTACCTACACCGGGGAGCTGTTTTTT
CASTSGTTYTGELFF
>few|-|TRBV27|TRBJ2-7
TGTGCCAGCAGTGCCGACCTCTACAGGGATAGCGAGCAGTACTTC
CASSADLYRDSEQYF
>many|-|TRBV24-1|TRBJ2-7
TGTGCCACCAGTGCAGCGGACGGTGTCTACGAGCAGTACTTC
CATSAADGVYEQYF